This T cell receptor (beta chain) comes out of a study of T cells in women clearing cervical HPV infection. Study summary: Blood came at first lesion visit for cases, post-clearance for controls.

Remarks on this clone: The CDR3 end lies 3 residues beyond the end of the read and is filled in from the germline J gene.

Germline CDR1 and CDR2: DFQATT and SNEGSKA (reference sequence). Trimming at V came to 1 base and at J to 5 bases, leaving 16 bases not matched to a gene. The CDR3 is 18 amino acids. Sequencing was performed with immunoSEQ multiplex PCR; in TCRdb, only in-frame clones are kept and a portion is missing. This listing includes fewer than 30,000 clones. The TCR was taken from a woman aged 18 to 75 with a cervical HPV16 infection that either progressed to CIN3+ or cleared (not recorded which). Sequenced: blood buffy coat. The chain uses TRBV20-1 and TRBJ2-5; 10 bases align to TRBD1. The CDR3 here is CSARGNRGTGVFWETQYF. The covered CDR3 bases are TGCAGTGCTAGAGGGAACCGGGGGACAGGGGTTTTTTGGGAGACC.